Shown below are 15 T cell receptor beta chains from a single sample sequenced in a study of T cells in Graves' hyperthyroidism and ophthalmopathy. TCR beta CDR3 region amplification was performed from RNA transcripts. First-round RT-PCR with HTBI primers amplified the TCR CDR3 region. Using its own MiXCR run on the multiplex PCR reads, TCRdb lists one record per CDR3 protein. The sample has approximately 640,000 distinct CDR3 sequences, just under 45% seen once. Source material: peripheral blood or thyroid tissue (not recorded which). The receptors shown here come from an adult man with Graves' disease, either hyperthyroidism or ophthalmopathy (not recorded which).

The chain joins TRBV6-6 to TRBJ2-7; D may be TRBD1 (5 bases). The CDR3 loop spans 14 amino acids. Trimming left V 5 bases short and J 5 bases short, with 16 bases between. Germline CDR1 and CDR2: MNHNY and SVGAGI (reference sequence). CDR3 amino acids: CASSEISGFDEQYF. CDR3 nucleotide sequence: TGTGCCAGCAGTGAAATCTCAGGGTTCGACGAGCAGTACTTC.

The table lists this clonotype with many counts. This chain joins TRBV29-1 and TRBJ2-5; D is undetermined. The CDR3 sequence is 13 residues long. Trimming removed 4 bases from V and 3 bases from J, with 12 bases in between. Germline lookup yields CDR1 SQVTM and CDR2 ANQGSEA. CDR3 bases: TGCAGCGTTGGTCGGCAGGTTGAAGAGACCCAGTACTTC. Its protein is CSVGRQVEETQYF.

Ten or more counts support this clonotype. The V and J genes are TRBV7-9 and TRBJ2-7; 11 bases align to TRBD1. Per the germline V gene, CDR1 is SEHNR and CDR2 is FQNEAQ (reference sequence). V was pared by 4 bases and J by 3 bases, with 8 bases of the junction left unmatched. This CDR3 region has 16 residues. CDR3 protein: CASSSNRDRGDYEQYF. In DNA, the CDR3 is TGTGCCAGCAGCTCGAACCGGGACAGGGGGGACTACGAGCAGTACTTC.

This clonotype was detected only once. A read error may explain this, as a much larger clone is one base away. The chain couples TRBV29-1 to TRBJ1-4; D call uncertain. Germline CDR1 SQVTM, CDR2 ANQGSEA. This CDR3 is built from 12 residues. CDR3 DNA sequence: TGCAGCATTGAAATACGTCATGAAAAACTGTTTTTT. Residues: CSIEIRHEKLFF.

For the CDR3, the DNA is TGCAGTGCTAGTAGACGGGGTGGCCCTGAAGCTTTCTTT. Amino acids: CSASRRGGPEAFF. The chain uses TRBV20-1 and TRBJ1-1; D unclear. V lost 3 bases to trimming and J lost 6 bases, with 14 bases between them. This CDR3 region has 13 residues. In germline, CDR1 is DFQATT, CDR2 SNEGSKA (reference sequence).

The rearrangement links TRBV7-4 to TRBJ1-6; D gene uncertain. Germline V gene lookup returns CDR1 SGHVT and CDR2 SQSDAQ. The CDR3 is 15 amino acids. V was trimmed by 5 bases and J by 9 bases, leaving 17 bases between them. This chain's CDR3 is CASSQDPLTGSPLHF. In DNA form, the CDR3 reads TGTGCCAGCAGCCAAGATCCTCTGACGGGTTCACCCCTCCACTTT. Using reference TRBV7-4 and TRBJ1-6 for the parts outside the CDR3, the full variable domain is GAGVSQSPRYKVAKRGRDVALRCDSISGHVTLYWYRQTLGQGSEVLTYSQSDAQRDKSGRPSGRFSAERPERSVSTLKIQRTEQGDSAVYLCASSQDPLTGSPLHFGNGTRLTVT.

This clonotype was detected a few times. This sequence joins TRBV11-1 and TRBJ1-1, with a weak D call TRBD1 (6 bases). The V gene's germline CDR1 is SGHAT and CDR2 FQDESV (reference sequence). The V end lost 1 base, the J end lost 6 bases, and 15 bases lay between the germline ends. The CDR3 contains 15 residues. CDR3 sequence: CASSLGGGFISEAFF. DNA for the CDR3: TGTGCCAGCAGCTTAGGAGGGGGTTTTATTTCTGAAGCTTTCTTT.

A word on this clonotype: Given a much more abundant clone one base away, this may be a read error. V is TRBV7-9 and J is TRBJ1-4; 9 nucleotides match TRBD1. CDR1 is SEHNR and CDR2 is FQNEAQ in the germline V gene (reference sequence). This CDR3 region has 15 residues. CDR3 loop: CASSTAGQGGEKLLF. CDR3 DNA sequence: TGTGCCAGCAGCACCGCGGGACAGGGAGGGGAAAAACTGCTTTTT.

This clonotype was counted at least ten times. The chain is built from TRBV24-1 and TRBJ1-2; the D is unclear. The CDR3 length is 14 residues. From germline, CDR1 is KGHDR and CDR2 SFDVKD. V lost 3 bases and J lost 0, with 7 bases in between. The DNA of the CDR3 is TGTGCCACCAGTGATGGGAGGGCTAACTATGGCTACACCTTC. This translates into CATSDGRANYGYTF.

The chain uses TRBV7-9 and TRBJ2-5, with TRBD2 identical over 10 bases. This CDR3 is built from 16 residues. V trimming: 4 bases; J trimming: 3 bases; junction bases outside the gene matches: 8. Germline V lookup: CDR1 SEHNR, CDR2 FQNEAQ (reference sequence). This CDR3 reads CASSSRTSGLKETQYF. The CDR3 region has the DNA TGTGCCAGCAGCTCCCGGACTAGCGGATTGAAAGAGACCCAGTACTTC. Together with reference TRBV7-9 and TRBJ2-5, the CDR3 gives the full variable domain: DTGVSQNPRHKITKRGQNVTFRCDPISEHNRLYWYRQTLGQGPEFLTYFQNEAQLEKSRLLSDRFSAERPKGSFSTLEIQRTEQGDSAMYLCASSSRTSGLKETQYFGPGTRLLVL.

This clonotype was observed a single time. V gene TRBV29-1 combines with J gene TRBJ1-5; 7 bases line up with TRBD1. V trimming: 8 bases; J trimming: 4 bases; junction bases outside the gene matches: 11. CDR3 length equals 14 residues. The germline gives CDR1 SQVTM, CDR2 ANQGSEA. CDR3: CSLATGVNNQPQHF. The CDR3 DNA follows: TGCAGCTTGGCCACAGGGGTAAATAATCAGCCCCAGCATTTT.

This clonotype was observed a handful of times. V usage is TRBV7-9 and J usage is TRBJ2-2; 8 nucleotides agree with TRBD1. This CDR3 comprises 18 residues. Germline trimming cut 7 bases from V and 3 bases from J; bases unmatched to any gene: 16. Per germline, CDR1 SEHNR and CDR2 FQNEAQ (reference sequence). The CDR3: CASTPGTGSAYDTGELFF. The CDR3 DNA sequence: TGTGCCAGCACACCAGGGACAGGTTCGGCATATGACACCGGGGAGCTGTTTTTT.

Ten or more counts support this clonotype. The V gene is TRBV5-1, the J gene TRBJ1-6; TRBD1 agrees at 10 bases. Germline CDR1 SGHRS, CDR2 YFSETQ. The CDR3 spans 15 residues. V trimming: 3 bases; J trimming: 8 bases; junction bases outside the gene matches: 5. CDR3 bases: TGCGCCAGCAGCTCGACAGGGGGCAATTATTCACCCCTCCACTTT. Protein sequence: CASSSTGGNYSPLHF.

With respect to this clonotype: This may be a read error: a much more frequent sequence differs by one nucleotide. The gene calls are TRBV7-9 and TRBJ1-5, with D hard to call. Germline CDR1 is SEHNR and CDR2 is FQNEAQ (reference sequence). The CDR3 has 15 amino acids. V was clipped by 7 bases and J by 6 bases, with 19 bases between them. The CDR3 DNA follows: TGTGCCAGCACCCCACACGTCGGCGGAGGTCAGCCCCAGCATTTT. Its protein is CASTPHVGGGQPQHF. The whole variable domain, remainder taken from reference TRBV7-9 and TRBJ1-5, is DTGVSQNPRHKITKRGQNVTFRCDPISEHNRLYWYRQTLGQGPEFLTYFQNEAQLEKSRLLSDRFSAERPKGSFSTLEIQRTEQGDSAMYLCASTPHVGGGQPQHFGDGTRLSIL.

The rearrangement joins TRBV20-1 to TRBJ2-7; TRBD2 agrees at 11 bases. Germline lookup yields CDR1 DFQATT and CDR2 SNEGSKA (reference sequence). V was clipped by 5 bases and J by 5 bases; unmatched bases: 8. The CDR3 extends over 14 amino acids. CDR3: CSAETSGAGDEQYF. The CDR3 nucleotides read TGCAGTGCTGAGACTAGCGGGGCTGGCGACGAGCAGTACTTC.